The 27 T cell receptor beta chains below were found in one sample sequenced in a study of shared T cell receptors in the human thymus. The method was immunoSEQ multiplex PCR; TCRdb's version includes in-frame clones alone and lacks a portion of them. Found here are roughly 560,000 clones, about four fifths of them singletons; the top ten hold roughly 0.013%. This sample also belongs to another study, concerning human thymus T cells.

The specimen was thymocytes. The receptors were gathered from a boy in the first two years of life with a congenital heart defect.

V is TRBV7-9 and J is TRBJ2-3; 14 nucleotides match TRBD2. The CDR3 has 17 residues. Germline assignment: CDR1 SEHNR and CDR2 FQNEAQ (reference sequence). The trim removed 3 bases at V and 4 bases at J, leaving 6 bases unmatched. The CDR3 sequence is CASSFGTSGRGADTQYF. CDR3 in DNA: TGTGCCAGCAGCTTCGGGACTAGCGGGAGAGGGGCAGATACGCAGTATTTT.

The chain uses TRBV4-2 and TRBJ2-3; TRBD2 matches at 8 bases. J lost 7 bases, V lost 7 bases, and 13 bases had no gene match. Germline assignment: CDR1 LGHNA and CDR2 YNFKEQ. The CDR3 is 15 amino acids. The CDR3 spells CASTRGGPTGNTQYF. The CDR3 coding sequence is TGTGCCAGCACCCGGGGGGGCCCCACGGGGAATACGCAGTATTTT.

The CDR3 region is CATRTGPKPGELFF. DNA for the CDR3: TGTGCCACCAGGACAGGGCCGAAACCCGGGGAGCTGTTTTTT. The chain carries TRBV2 and TRBJ2-2; 8 positions agree with TRBD1. Germline V gene sequence: CDR1 SNHLY, CDR2 FYNNEI. The CDR3 loop spans 14 amino acids. Trimming took 10 bases from V and 6 from J; bases not matched to a gene: 10.

V gene TRBV5-1 combines with J gene TRBJ2-3, with 12 bases aligning to TRBD2. V shed 2 bases and J 5 bases; nucleotides not matched to a gene: 0. Germline lookup yields CDR1 SGHRS and CDR2 YFSETQ. The CDR3 sequence is 14 residues long. The CDR3 region has the DNA TGCGCCAGCAGCTTACTAGCGGGGGGAGATACGCAGTATTTT. Its protein is CASSLLAGGDTQYF. The full variable domain, completed using reference TRBV5-1 and TRBJ2-3, is KAGVTQTPRYLIKTRGQQVTLSCSPISGHRSVSWYQQTPGQGLQFLFEYFSETQRNKGNFPGRFSGRQFSNSRSEMNVSTLELGDSALYLCASSLLAGGDTQYFGPGTRLTVL.

This clone was recorded a few times. The V and J genes are TRBV6-5 and TRBJ1-2, with no clear D. CDR3 size: 12 residues. CDR1 is MNHEY, CDR2 SVGAGI, per germline. The ends were cut back, 5 bases at V and 4 bases at J, with 8 bases in the middle. The CDR3 nucleotides are TGTGCCAGCAGTGTAGGCGGCTATGGCTACACCTTC. As protein: CASSVGGYGYTF.

The rearrangement uses TRBV19 and TRBJ1-1; TRBD1 might be the D (5 bases). CDR1 is LNHDA, CDR2 SQIVND, per germline (reference sequence). This CDR3 comprises 16 residues. Trimming stripped 3 bases from V and 6 bases from J, with 20 bases between. CDR3: CASSMFTGGSEPEAFF. CDR3 coding DNA: TGTGCCAGTAGTATGTTCACCGGGGGAAGTGAACCTGAAGCTTTCTTT.

This chain joins TRBV6-6 and TRBJ2-7; 7 nucleotides match TRBD1. With 6 bases clipped from V and 0 bases from J, the junction kept 5 bases outside the gene matches. The CDR3 spans 14 residues. The germline V gene has CDR1 MNHNY and CDR2 SVGAGI (reference sequence). CDR3 nucleotides: TGTGCCAGCAGAAAGGGGGCCAGCTCCTACGAGCAGTACTTC. Residues: CASRKGASSYEQYF.

This clone was picked up one time. The rearrangement uses TRBV10-3 and TRBJ2-3; D call uncertain. Trimming took 8 bases from V and 1 from J, leaving 10 bases between them. The CDR3 length is 13 residues. Per germline, CDR1 ENHRY and CDR2 SYGVKD. This CDR3 is CAIGDSRTDTQYF. The CDR3 coding sequence is TGTGCCATCGGAGACTCCCGCACAGATACGCAGTATTTT.

This sequence joins TRBV9 and TRBJ2-1, with D perhaps matching TRBD2 (6 bases). Germline values: CDR1 SGDLS, CDR2 YYNGEE. The CDR3 has 15 residues. With 5 bases removed from V and 5 bases from J, the gap between germline ends came to 17 bases. In nucleotides, the CDR3 is TGTGCCAGCAGTTTTAGTAGCGGAGGTCACAATGAGCAGTTCTTC. It yields the protein CASSFSSGGHNEQFF. The complete variable domain, with remaining parts taken from reference TRBV9 and TRBJ2-1, reads DSGVTQTPKHLITATGQRVTLRCSPRSGDLSVYWYQQSLDQGLQFLIQYYNGEERAKGNILERFSAQQFPDLHSELNLSSLELGDSALYFCASSFSSGGHNEQFFGPGTRLTVL.

This chain joins TRBV30 and TRBJ1-4; 10 positions match TRBD1. The CDR3 spans 17 residues. Looked up from germline, CDR1 is GTSNPN and CDR2 is SVGIG (reference sequence). V lost 5 bases and J lost 3; bases outside the gene matches: 12. CDR3 bases: TGTGCCTGGTATTATCGGGACAGGGGTTTGCCTAATGAAAAACTGTTTTTT. Translating gives CAWYYRDRGLPNEKLFF.

The rearrangement links TRBV21-1 to TRBJ2-2; the D call of TRBD2 is as the table states it, not checked on the DNA. TRBV21-1 is given as a pseudogene. The CDR3 covers 15 residues. Here the CDR3 DNA reads TGTGCCAGCAGCTATAGTGGGGGAGGGACCGGGGAGCTGTTTTTT. It specifies CASSYSGGGTGELFF.

The chain has TRBV10-2 and TRBJ2-7; 7 nucleotides agree with TRBD2. Germline CDR1 and CDR2: WSHSY and SAAADI. After removal of 0 bases from V and 7 bases from J, the junction contained 15 bases not matched to a gene. The length of the CDR3 is 17 residues. The CDR3 spells CASSESNHRGSRGEQYF. The CDR3 nucleotides read TGCGCCAGCAGTGAGTCGAATCATCGCGGGAGCAGAGGAGAGCAGTACTTC.

This chain links TRBV28 with TRBJ2-7, with 12 bases identical to TRBD2. The CDR3 contains 16 residues. Germline CDR1 MDHEN, CDR2 SYDVKM. V dropped 0 bases and J dropped 4; count of bases not matched to a gene: 4. Here the CDR3 reads CASSLCGLAGRYEQYF. As DNA, the CDR3 is TGTGCCAGCAGTTTATGCGGACTAGCGGGAAGGTACGAGCAGTACTTC.

The CDR3 sequence is CASSVERDSSSHEQYF. The CDR3, as DNA: TGTGCCAGCAGCGTAGAAAGGGACAGCAGTTCCCACGAGCAGTACTTC. The chain couples TRBV9 to TRBJ2-7; 7 positions match TRBD1. The CDR3 is 16 amino acids. Germline V CDR1 and CDR2: SGDLS, YYNGEE. V was pared by 0 bases and J by 5 bases, with 11 bases of the junction left unmatched.

The V call is TRBV12-5, the J call TRBJ2-7, with 10 bases that match TRBD2. J lost 0 bases, V lost 4 bases, and 6 bases had no gene match. The CDR3 has 16 residues. Germline CDR1 LGHNT, CDR2 FRNRAP. CDR3 in DNA: TGTGCTAGTGGTTCCAAGTTAGCGGGGGGCTCCTACGAGCAGTACTTC. This gives the protein CASGSKLAGGSYEQYF. Complete variable domain (other parts from reference TRBV12-5 and TRBJ2-7): DARVTQTPRHKVTEMGQEVTMRCQPILGHNTVFWYRQTMMQGLELLAYFRNRAPLDDSGMPKDRFSAEMPDATLATLKIQPSEPRDSAVYFCASGSKLAGGSYEQYFGPGTRLTVT.

V usage is TRBV30 and J usage is TRBJ2-7; D ambiguous. This CDR3 is 12 amino acids long. CDR1 and CDR2 from the germline V gene are GTSNPN and SVGIG (reference sequence). Trimming pared 4 bases from V and 2 bases from J, leaving 9 bases between. CDR3 in DNA: TGTGCCTGGACGGTGAGAGCCTACGAGCAGTACTTC. This gives the protein CAWTVRAYEQYF.

V and J are TRBV19 and TRBJ2-6; D possibly corresponds to TRBD2 (5 bases). Between the trimmed V and J ends, which lost 2 bases and 0 bases, there was a span of 14 bases. Per germline, CDR1 LNHDA and CDR2 SQIVND (reference sequence). CDR3 size: 18 residues. DNA of the CDR3: TGTGCCAGTAGTATAAGCCCGAACGGGGTCTCTGGGGCCAACGTCCTGACTTTC. It codes for CASSISPNGVSGANVLTF.

This clone was seen only a few times. V is TRBV4-3 and J is TRBJ2-6; a possible D gene is TRBD2 (5 bases). Germline CDR1 LGHNA, CDR2 YSLEER. Trimming removed 6 bases from V and 3 bases from J, with 15 bases in between. This CDR3 has 16 residues. This chain's CDR3 is CASSPPPGSGANVLTF. The CDR3 DNA follows: TGCGCCAGCAGTCCTCCGCCGGGGAGTGGGGCCAACGTCCTGACTTTC.

About this clone itself: Other DNA sequences from this sample encode an identical CDR3 as well. The chain carries TRBV5-1 and TRBJ2-2; D perhaps matches TRBD1 (7 bases). Germline values: CDR1 SGHRS, CDR2 YFSETQ. The CDR3 spans 15 residues. Trimming took 0 bases from V and 5 from J, leaving 11 bases between them. The CDR3 nucleotides are TGCGCCAGCAGCTTGGTGGCAGGGGGGACCGGGGAGCTGTTTTTT. This gives the protein CASSLVAGGTGELFF.

J is TRBJ2-3 and V is TRBV28; maybe TRBD2 (6 bases). Trimming took 3 bases from V and 3 from J, leaving 13 bases between them. CDR3 length equals 15 residues. CDR1 and CDR2 from the germline V gene are MDHEN and SYDVKM. This chain's CDR3 is CASSFFRGITDTQYF. The DNA of the CDR3 is TGTGCCAGCAGTTTTTTTCGGGGGATTACAGATACGCAGTATTTT.

The CDR3 reads CASTSTQRTCPHNEQFF. CDR3 bases: TGTGCCAGCACCTCGACCCAGCGGACCTGTCCACACAATGAGCAGTTCTTC. V and J are TRBV21-1 and TRBJ2-1; the D call TRBD2 from the table was never checked on the DNA. TRBV21-1 is listed as a pseudogene. The CDR3 has 17 amino acids.

V and J are TRBV5-1 and TRBJ2-5; D is unclear. The germline V gene encodes CDR1 SGHRS and CDR2 YFSETQ. V shed 0 bases and J shed 2 bases, with 8 bases lying between them. CDR3 length equals 14 residues. The CDR3 sequence is CASSLESAQETQYF. In DNA, the CDR3 is TGCGCCAGCAGCTTGGAAAGCGCGCAAGAGACCCAGTACTTC.

The V gene is TRBV29-1, the J gene TRBJ2-7, with 16 bases identical to TRBD2. The V gene end was trimmed by 4 bases and the J gene end by 9 bases; junction bases not matched to a gene: 9. This CDR3 has 15 amino acids. Germline V gene data show CDR1 as SQVTM and CDR2 as ANQGSEA. In nucleotides, the CDR3 is TGCAGCGTTGCGGCCGGGACTAGCGGGAGGGTAGGGCAGTACTTC. The encoded protein is CSVAAGTSGRVGQYF.

The chain joins TRBV19 to TRBJ1-1; weak D call: TRBD1 (6 bases). CDR3 size: 14 residues. Germline lookup yields CDR1 LNHDA and CDR2 SQIVND (reference sequence). V was clipped by 5 bases and J by 4 bases, with 14 bases between them. CDR3 DNA sequence: TGTGCCAGTAGTCCTCTCAAAGGGGGCACTGAAGCTTTCTTT. Translating it yields CASSPLKGGTEAFF.

This rearrangement joins TRBV2 to TRBJ1-1; D unclear. Trimming took off 3 bases at V and 10 bases at J, with 9 bases between the two ends. Germline CDR1 and CDR2: SNHLY and FYNNEI. CDR3 length equals 11 residues. This chain's CDR3 is CASSDPGGAFF. The CDR3, as DNA: TGTGCCAGCAGTGACCCGGGTGGAGCTTTCTTT.

For this clone: One end of the junction fails to match germline, which may point to a read error. This chain links TRBV7-2 with TRBJ2-7; 14 positions match TRBD2. Germline lookup yields CDR1 SGHTA and CDR2 FQGNSA. The CDR3 contains 18 residues. The chain's CDR3 is CASSWGTSGRDPSNEQYF. The CDR3 DNA reads as TGTGCCAGCAGCTGGGGGACTAGCGGGAGAGATCCCTCCAACGAGCAGTACTTC.

This clone was found once. This chain joins TRBV6-6 and TRBJ2-7, with D perhaps matching TRBD2 (6 bases). Per germline, CDR1 MNHNY and CDR2 SVGAGI (reference sequence). V dropped 4 bases and J dropped 2 bases, with 12 bases sitting between them. There are 14 residues in the CDR3. The CDR3 DNA reads TGTGCCAGCAGTTGGGGACTTAGACCCTACGAGCAGTACTTC. Translated, it gives CASSWGLRPYEQYF.